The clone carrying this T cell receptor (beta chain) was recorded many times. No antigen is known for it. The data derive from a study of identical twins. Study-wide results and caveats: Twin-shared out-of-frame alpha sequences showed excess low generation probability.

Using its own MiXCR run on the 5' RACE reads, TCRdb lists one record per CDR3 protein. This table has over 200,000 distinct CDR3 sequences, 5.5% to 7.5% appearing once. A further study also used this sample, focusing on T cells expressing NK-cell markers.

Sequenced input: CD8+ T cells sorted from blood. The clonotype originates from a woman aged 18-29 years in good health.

Written as DNA, the CDR3 is TGTGCCAGCAGCTCCGACCTGGACAATGGCTACACCTTC. Its protein is CASSSDLDNGYTF. The rearrangement links TRBV7-9 to TRBJ1-2; tentative D call: TRBD1 (5 bases). Trimming left V 4 bases short and J 6 bases short, with 12 bases between. The CDR3 totals 13 residues. In germline, CDR1 is SEHNR, CDR2 FQNEAQ (reference sequence).